This record covers a single T cell receptor (beta chain). Its antigen remains unknown. These data belong to a study of shared clonotypes between healthy human individuals. Looked up from germline, CDR1 is MNHEY and CDR2 is SVGAGI. The CDR3 sequence is 14 residues long. V was cut by 2 bases and J by 5 bases, with 13 bases left in between. Evenly divided among several immunoSEQ plates was the genomic DNA of each subset. Per the original data handling: From ImmunoSEQ came sequences covering only the junction and carrying no quality scores, so filtering differed. Profiling relied on immunoSEQ multiplex PCR, and the TCRdb table lists in-frame clones only, not all of them. V and J calls and clone size come straight from that table; D and trimming were deduced from the DNA. This table has some 500,000 clones, 90% to 97% appearing once. General study results and limits: Around 4.9% of naive CD4 clonotypes were shared across several donors.

The sequenced sample consisted of naive CD4+ T cells sorted from blood. Subset described: CD45RA+ positively selected. The receptor's source is a woman aged 30 to 39 in good health. V and J are TRBV6-5 and TRBJ2-7, with D tentatively TRBD2 (6 bases). In nucleotides, the CDR3 is TGTGCCAGCAGTTACAATTGGAGGGACCACGAGCAGTACTTC. Translation: CASSYNWRDHEQYF.